These 21 T cell receptor beta chains originate from one sample sequenced in a study of cytomegalovirus exposure and HLA in healthy donors. Primers: 60 Vbeta forward and 13 Jbeta reverse. Repertoires were generated with immunoSEQ multiplex PCR, while TCRdb's copy carries only in-frame clones and drops some. Of roughly 250,000 clones in the sample, just under 85% were seen once. Material: PBMCs. Every receptor here comes from a woman aged 35 to 49 in good health and CMV-seropositive.

The chain employs TRBV5-6 and TRBJ2-5; a possible D gene is TRBD1 (6 bases). This CDR3 region has 16 residues. The V end was cut by 1 base, the J end by 6 bases, with 19 bases between. Germline V gives CDR1 SGHDT, CDR2 YYEEEE. The CDR3 region has the DNA TGTGCCAGCAGCTTGAGGGGTTGGGAAGGGGACAAGACCCAGTACTTC. As protein: CASSLRGWEGDKTQYF.

This chain joins TRBV27 and TRBJ2-5; 8 bases fit TRBD2. The CDR3 length is 19 residues. CDR1 and CDR2 from the germline V gene are MNHEY and SMNVEV (reference sequence). Trimming took 0 bases from V and 5 from J; bases not matched to a gene: 17. This CDR3 reads CASSLSIPPGLERGETQYF. CDR3 sequence (DNA): TGTGCCAGCAGTTTATCGATTCCCCCGGGACTAGAGAGAGGGGAGACCCAGTACTTC.

The genes are TRBV5-1 and TRBJ2-7; 7 bases match TRBD1. The CDR3 is made up of 18 amino acids. V was pared by 4 bases and J by 0 bases, with 16 bases of the junction left unmatched. The germline gives CDR1 SGHRS, CDR2 YFSETQ. The CDR3 loop is CASSLTGAGLGSSYEQYF. CDR3 bases: TGCGCCAGCAGCCTAACAGGGGCCGGACTGGGGAGCTCCTACGAGCAGTACTTC. The entire variable domain, with the rest obtained from reference TRBV5-1 and TRBJ2-7, is as follows: KAGVTQTPRYLIKTRGQQVTLSCSPISGHRSVSWYQQTPGQGLQFLFEYFSETQRNKGNFPGRFSGRQFSNSRSEMNVSTLELGDSALYLCASSLTGAGLGSSYEQYFGPGTRLTVT.

The count of this clone is one. J is TRBJ2-3 and V is TRBV5-1, with 13 bases identical to TRBD2. The CDR3 extends over 18 amino acids. Trimming cost V 0 bases and J 0 bases; bases outside gene matches: 4. Per the germline V gene, CDR1 is SGHRS and CDR2 is YFSETQ. CDR3 DNA: TGCGCCAGCAGCTTGGTACTAGCGGGAGGGTCAAGCACAGATACGCAGTATTTT. It translates to CASSLVLAGGSSTDTQYF.

CDR3 sequence reads: CASSRAGRASSTDTQYF. Here the CDR3 DNA reads TGTGCCAGTAGTAGGGCCGGGAGGGCCTCTAGCACAGATACGCAGTATTTT. This chain joins TRBV19 and TRBJ2-3; 8 positions match TRBD2. CDR3 length equals 17 residues. V lost 4 bases to trimming and J lost 0 bases; unmatched junction nucleotides: 9. Per germline, CDR1 LNHDA and CDR2 SQIVND (reference sequence).

CDR3 loop: CASSVTTDNYGYTF. CDR3 nucleotides: TGTGCCAGCAGCGTTACGACAGACAACTATGGCTACACCTTC. This chain connects TRBV9 to TRBJ1-2, with a possible D match to TRBD1 (5 bases). Germline V gene data show CDR1 as SGDLS and CDR2 as YYNGEE. V lost 2 bases to trimming and J lost 2 bases, with 10 bases between them. CDR3 length equals 14 residues.

This clone was counted only a few times. The same CDR3 can be traced to other DNA sequences in this sample. The chain carries TRBV13 and TRBJ1-1; 7 positions match TRBD1. After removal of 4 bases from V and 5 bases from J, the junction contained 4 bases not matched to a gene. Germline CDR1 PRHDT, CDR2 FYEKMQ (reference sequence). This CDR3 has 13 amino acids. CDR3 in amino acids: CASSSTGVTEAFF. The CDR3 DNA sequence: TGTGCCAGCAGCTCAACAGGGGTTACTGAAGCTTTCTTT.

The J gene is TRBJ1-6, the V gene TRBV4-2; 7 positions match TRBD1. Unmatched junction bases numbered 7, after V lost 3 bases and J lost 8 bases. Germline V lookup: CDR1 LGHNA, CDR2 YNFKEQ. This CDR3 is built from 15 residues. The CDR3 DNA is TGTGCCAGCAGCCAGGCGACAGGGACGGATTCACCCCTCCACTTT. This encodes CASSQATGTDSPLHF.

V usage is TRBV7-2 and J usage is TRBJ2-3; a possible D gene is TRBD2 (5 bases). This CDR3 has 13 amino acids. Trimming took off 3 bases at V and 6 bases at J, with 10 bases between the two ends. The germline gives CDR1 SGHTA, CDR2 FQGNSA. CDR3: CASSLGSFDTQYF. In DNA, the CDR3 is TGTGCCAGCAGCTTGGGGAGTTTCGATACGCAGTATTTT.

The chain employs TRBV6-5 and TRBJ2-1; TRBD1 agrees at 7 bases. This CDR3 has 15 residues. Germline loops: CDR1 MNHEY, CDR2 SVGAGI. The trim removed 4 bases at V and 4 bases at J, leaving 7 bases unmatched. The CDR3, as DNA: TGTGCCAGCAGTTCGATGACAGGGACATACAATGAGCAGTTCTTC. Amino acid sequence: CASSSMTGTYNEQFF.

The chain couples TRBV27 to TRBJ2-2; D ambiguous. V lost 3 bases and J 5 bases, leaving 16 bases between the germline ends. The CDR3 has 16 amino acids. Germline CDR1 reads MNHEY; CDR2 reads SMNVEV (reference sequence). CDR3 loop: CASSLRGGMLTGELFF. In nucleotides, the CDR3 is TGTGCCAGCAGTTTGCGTGGCGGAATGCTTACCGGGGAGCTGTTTTTT.

The V and J genes are TRBV10-3 and TRBJ2-1; 10 bases fit TRBD1. The ends lost 7 bases at V and 9 bases at J; junction bases unmatched: 9. The CDR3 length is 14 residues. From germline, CDR1 is ENHRY and CDR2 SYGVKD. This CDR3 reads CAINDRGLKGEQFF. The CDR3 DNA reads as TGTGCCATCAACGACAGGGGGCTTAAGGGTGAGCAGTTCTTC.

The J gene is TRBJ2-6, the V gene TRBV5-8; no firm D call. V was pared by 1 base and J by 0 bases, with 14 bases between. The germline V gene has CDR1 SGHTS and CDR2 YDEGEE. This CDR3 has 18 amino acids. CDR3 sequence: CASSLRYYGVSGANVLTF. Here the CDR3 DNA reads TGTGCCAGCAGCTTGAGGTATTACGGAGTCTCTGGGGCCAACGTCCTGACTTTC.

The chain combines TRBV29-1 with TRBJ1-6; weak D call: TRBD1 (5 bases). V shed 4 bases and J shed 8 bases, with 12 bases lying between them. The CDR3 is made up of 13 amino acids. Germline V gives CDR1 SQVTM, CDR2 ANQGSEA. CDR3 sequence: CSVAGDLDSPLHF. The CDR3 nucleotides read TGCAGCGTTGCGGGGGACTTAGATTCACCCCTCCACTTT.

Turning to this clone: One end of the junction does not line up with germline, which may come from a read error. Other DNA sequences in this specimen translate into the identical CDR3. The genes are TRBV6-5 and TRBJ1-2; D is uncertain. Germline V CDR1 and CDR2: MNHEY, SVGAGI. The CDR3 totals 12 residues. The CDR3 DNA follows: TGTGCCAGTAGTTTTCGAGGCGGTGGCTACACCTTC. It translates to CASSFRGGGYTF.

The chain couples TRBV28 to TRBJ1-3, with TRBD1 as a possible D gene (6 bases). CDR3 length equals 15 residues. Germline V gives CDR1 MDHEN, CDR2 SYDVKM. V was shortened by 3 bases and J by 3 bases, with 12 bases between the two germline ends. CDR3 DNA sequence: TGTGCCAGCAGTTTTCAGACAGGCTTTGGAAACACCATATATTTT. It is translated as CASSFQTGFGNTIYF.

This chain connects TRBV29-1 to TRBJ1-1; D ambiguous. The germline V gene has CDR1 SQVTM and CDR2 ANQGSEA. The CDR3 totals 14 residues. The CDR3 reads CRDPRTDNRPEAFF. CDR3 DNA: TGCAGGGATCCCCGGACTGACAACCGCCCTGAAGCTTTCTTT.

This clone is a singleton in its sample. Written as DNA, the CDR3 is TGTGCCAGCAGTTCGGGGAGCGTGAATGAGCAGTTCTTC. Translation: CASSSGSVNEQFF. The rearrangement joins TRBV27 to TRBJ2-1; D perhaps matches TRBD2 (5 bases). The germline V gene has CDR1 MNHEY and CDR2 SMNVEV (reference sequence). There are 13 residues in the CDR3. The germline V and J ends were trimmed by 4 bases and 7 bases, with 11 bases remaining between them.

V gene TRBV5-4 combines with J gene TRBJ2-7; D not certain. The CDR3 sequence is 12 residues long. V was shortened by 3 bases and J by 3 bases, with 7 bases between the two germline ends. CDR1 and CDR2 from the germline V gene are SGHNT and YYREEE (reference sequence). CDR3 in DNA: TGTGCCAGCAGCTCTTCGGGCTACGAGCAGTACTTC. Translating it yields CASSSSGYEQYF.

The V gene is TRBV6-5, the J gene TRBJ1-2; D may be TRBD1 (5 bases). CDR3 length: 13 amino acids. CDR1 and CDR2 (germline): MNHEY, SVGAGI. V was shortened by 4 bases and J by 2 bases, with 8 bases between the two germline ends. The CDR3 DNA is TGTGCCAGCAGTTGGGAGGGGAACTATGGCTACACCTTC. This encodes CASSWEGNYGYTF.

This clone was detected once. The J gene is TRBJ2-7, the V gene TRBV9, with D perhaps matching TRBD1 (5 bases). This CDR3 has 13 amino acids. CDR1 and CDR2 from the germline V gene are SGDLS and YYNGEE. Trimming stripped 0 bases from V and 6 bases from J, with 10 bases between. The DNA for the CDR3 is TGTGCCAGCAGCGTAGCCCAGGGTGGCGAGCAGTACTTC. It yields the protein CASSVAQGGEQYF.